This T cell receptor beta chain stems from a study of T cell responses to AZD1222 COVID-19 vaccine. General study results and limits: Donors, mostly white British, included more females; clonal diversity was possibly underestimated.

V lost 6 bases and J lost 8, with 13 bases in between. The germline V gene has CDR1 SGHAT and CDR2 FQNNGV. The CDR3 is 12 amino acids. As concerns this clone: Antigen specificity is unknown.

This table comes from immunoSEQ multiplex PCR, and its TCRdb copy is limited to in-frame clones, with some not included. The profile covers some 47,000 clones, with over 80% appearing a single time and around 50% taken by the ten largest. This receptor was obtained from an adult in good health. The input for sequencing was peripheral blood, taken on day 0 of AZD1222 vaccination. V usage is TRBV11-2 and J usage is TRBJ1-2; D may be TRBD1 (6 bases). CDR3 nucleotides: TGTGCCAGCAGAACTCAGGGGCTGGGCTACACCTTC. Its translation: CASRTQGLGYTF.